The 22 T cell receptor beta chains in this list originate from one sample, sequenced in a study of response to subunit inactivated influenza vaccine. TCRdb processed the RT-PCR reads anew with MiXCR; each CDR3 protein has one entry. The sample contains a few hundred thousand distinct CDR3 sequences, about 11% of which appear only once. These data are also associated with another study on T cells expressing NK-cell markers. According to that study: Researchers built TCR beta cDNA using 5'RACE template switching with UMIs.

The specimen was PBMCs from blood, collected on the day of vaccination. Receptor source: a man aged 50-60 years who received an inactivated influenza vaccine.

This rearrangement joins TRBV3-1 to TRBJ2-1, with 12 bases that match TRBD2. This CDR3 contains 17 residues. V lost 6 bases to trimming and J lost 7 bases; unmatched junction nucleotides: 13. Germline V lookup: CDR1 LGHDT, CDR2 YNNKEL (reference sequence). This chain's CDR3 is CASSPLAGGPSSNEQFF. The CDR3, as DNA: TGTGCCAGCAGTCCTCTAGCGGGGGGGCCGTCGAGTAATGAGCAGTTCTTC.

This CDR3 reads CASSPFLTGDDTGELFF. The CDR3, as DNA: TGTGCCAGCAGCCCCTTTTTGACAGGGGATGACACCGGGGAGCTGTTTTTT. This chain uses TRBV7-9 with TRBJ2-2; 8 nucleotides align to TRBD1. CDR3 length equals 17 residues. Germline V gene lookup returns CDR1 SEHNR and CDR2 FQNEAQ (reference sequence). J gave up 3 bases and V 5 bases, and 11 bases lay outside the gene matches. Combining the CDR3 with reference TRBV7-9 and TRBJ2-2 gives the whole variable domain DTGVSQNPRHKITKRGQNVTFRCDPISEHNRLYWYRQTLGQGPEFLTYFQNEAQLEKSRLLSDRFSAERPKGSFSTLEIQRTEQGDSAMYLCASSPFLTGDDTGELFFGEGSRLTVL.

The V gene is TRBV7-2, the J gene TRBJ2-1; possible D gene TRBD2, 6 bases. Trimming pared 1 base from V and 8 bases from J, leaving 18 bases between. CDR1 and CDR2 from the germline V gene are SGHTA and FQGNSA. This CDR3 has 16 amino acids. CDR3 residues: CASSLDRLALGDEQFF. Written as DNA, the CDR3 is TGTGCCAGCAGCTTAGACAGGCTAGCGTTAGGCGATGAGCAGTTCTTC.

This clonotype was counted only a few times. The chain couples TRBV7-6 to TRBJ2-3; possibly TRBD1 or TRBD2 for D (6 bases each). The CDR3 runs to 19 residues. V lost 3 bases to trimming and J lost 1 base, with 23 bases between them. CDR1 and CDR2 (germline): SGHVS, FNYEAQ. CDR3 amino acids: CASSFLWGRGGRGTDTQYF. The CDR3 DNA follows: TGTGCCAGCAGCTTCTTGTGGGGTCGTGGGGGGCGAGGCACAGATACGCAGTATTTT.

This clonotype has only a few counts. The chain combines TRBV4-1 with TRBJ1-5; D might be TRBD1 (5 bases). The CDR3 contains 17 residues. V lost 1 base and J lost 3, with 16 bases in between. CDR1 and CDR2 from the germline V gene are MGHRA and YSYEKL. This CDR3 reads CASSQGGAYFDNQPQHF. The DNA of the CDR3 is TGCGCCAGCAGCCAAGGCGGGGCCTACTTCGACAATCAGCCCCAGCATTTT.

This clonotype was counted a few times. The V and J genes are TRBV3-1 and TRBJ2-7; D is perhaps TRBD2 (6 bases). V was clipped by 5 bases and J by 7 bases, with 18 bases between them. The CDR3 runs to 14 residues. Germline CDR1 LGHDT, CDR2 YNNKEL (reference sequence). The CDR3 spells CASSLVGGVGEQYF. In DNA form, the CDR3 reads TGTGCCAGCAGCTTAGTTGGAGGGGTAGGAGAGCAGTACTTC.

This clonotype was counted a few times. The V call is TRBV5-1, the J call TRBJ2-3; D is unclear. In germline, CDR1 is SGHRS, CDR2 YFSETQ. V shed 1 base and J shed 2 bases, with 11 bases lying between them. The CDR3 is 15 amino acids. CDR3 DNA sequence: TGCGCCAGCAGCTTGTCCGATCCTAACACAGATACGCAGTATTTT. Its translation is CASSLSDPNTDTQYF.

This clonotype was seen only a few times. The rearrangement uses TRBV4-1 and TRBJ2-6; D is uncertain. The V and J ends lost 4 bases and 2 bases respectively, with 9 bases between them. This CDR3 contains 15 residues. Germline assignment: CDR1 MGHRA and CDR2 YSYEKL. The CDR3 region has the DNA TGCGCCAGCAGCCTACTGACGGCTGGGGCCAACGTCCTGACTTTC. It translates to CASSLLTAGANVLTF.

This clonotype came up a few times. This rearrangement joins TRBV27 to TRBJ1-2, with D maybe TRBD1 (5 bases). V lost 5 bases and J 4 bases, leaving 14 bases between the germline ends. The CDR3 runs to 14 residues. From germline, CDR1 is MNHEY and CDR2 SMNVEV (reference sequence). The CDR3 is CASSPSTAPYGYTF. CDR3 coding DNA: TGTGCCAGCAGTCCCTCGACAGCGCCCTATGGCTACACCTTC.

The chain has TRBV6-2 or TRBV6-3 and TRBJ1-5; 8 positions agree with TRBD1. This CDR3 spans 14 amino acids. V shed 7 bases and J 7 bases; nucleotides not matched to a gene: 9. Per germline, CDR1 MNHEY and CDR2 SVGEGT. The CDR3 protein is CASTSDRVYQPQHF. The CDR3, as DNA: TGTGCCAGCACGTCGGACAGGGTATACCAGCCCCAGCATTTT.

This clonotype was seen more than once but under ten times. V and J are TRBV5-1 and TRBJ2-7, with 10 nucleotides matching TRBD1. J was trimmed by 2 bases and V by 3 bases; bases with no gene match: 5. Germline CDR1 is SGHRS and CDR2 is YFSETQ. The CDR3 has 15 amino acids. The CDR3 loop reads CASSSGQGVPYEQYF. The CDR3 DNA follows: TGCGCCAGCAGCTCTGGACAGGGGGTACCCTACGAGCAGTACTTC.

V is TRBV4-3 and J is TRBJ2-7; D is ambiguous. Trimming pared 0 bases from V and 2 bases from J, leaving 8 bases between. Germline V CDR1 and CDR2: LGHNA, YSLEER. The length of the CDR3 is 14 residues. The CDR3 region has the DNA TGCGCCAGCAGCCAAGATTTCTATCCCTACGAGCAGTACTTC. As protein: CASSQDFYPYEQYF.

The chain has TRBV21-1 and TRBJ2-7. TRBV21-1 is listed as a pseudogene. The CDR3 totals 14 residues. The CDR3 DNA follows: TGTGCCAGAGCCAAGACACTTTCCCCCTACGAGCAGTACTTC. Its protein is CARAKTLSPYEQYF.

In this sample, this clonotype turned up once. The chain is built from TRBV29-1 and TRBJ2-5, with unresolved D. The CDR3 contains 15 residues. Germline lookup yields CDR1 SQVTM and CDR2 ANQGSEA. The V and J ends lost 3 bases and 2 bases respectively, with 16 bases between them. The CDR3 reads CSVDLSSGYQETQYF. The DNA for the CDR3 is TGCAGCGTTGACTTGTCTTCAGGCTATCAAGAGACCCAGTACTTC.

This clonotype was seen a handful of times. The chain carries TRBV7-2 and TRBJ2-1; 11 positions match TRBD2. Germline trimming cut 5 bases from V and 8 bases from J; bases unmatched to any gene: 8. Germline CDR1 reads SGHTA; CDR2 reads FQGNSA. CDR3 length: 15 amino acids. CDR3 region: CASSPLAGGGDEQFF. Here the CDR3 DNA reads TGTGCCAGCAGCCCCCTAGCGGGGGGCGGGGATGAGCAGTTCTTC.

This chain uses TRBV5-6 with TRBJ2-7; TRBD1 aligns across 8 bases. The CDR3 is 13 amino acids. The V gene end was trimmed by 1 base and the J gene end by 7 bases; junction bases not matched to a gene: 4. Per the germline V gene, CDR1 is SGHDT and CDR2 is YYEEEE. This CDR3 is CASSLKTGEEQYF. In DNA, the CDR3 is TGTGCCAGCAGCTTGAAGACAGGGGAAGAGCAGTACTTC.

This clonotype was seen a few times. The rearrangement uses TRBV6-5 and TRBJ2-7; 8 bases agree with TRBD2. Germline lookup yields CDR1 MNHEY and CDR2 SVGAGI. This CDR3 has 17 residues. J lost 2 bases, V lost 0 bases, and 9 bases had no gene match. This chain's CDR3 is CASSYSSRAGAPYEQYF. In DNA form, the CDR3 reads TGTGCCAGCAGTTACTCATCCAGAGCGGGGGCTCCCTACGAGCAGTACTTC.

This clonotype was seen ten or more times. The V gene is TRBV5-1, the J gene TRBJ2-7, with D tentatively TRBD1 (6 bases). CDR3 size: 13 residues. Deletions cut 3 bases from V and 6 bases from J, with 13 bases between. The germline V gene encodes CDR1 SGHRS and CDR2 YFSETQ. The DNA for the CDR3 is TGCGCCAGCAGCTCGGGACAACGGGGCGAGCAGTACTTC. Its translation is CASSSGQRGEQYF.

This chain joins TRBV4-3 and TRBJ2-2; 8 positions agree with TRBD2. This CDR3 has 17 residues. V lost 0 bases and J lost 6; bases outside the gene matches: 9. Germline values: CDR1 LGHNA, CDR2 YSLEER. The CDR3 sequence: CASSQDLGLALAGELFF. The CDR3 DNA sequence: TGCGCCAGCAGCCAAGATCTAGGACTAGCTTTGGCCGGGGAGCTGTTTTTT.

The chain employs TRBV18 and TRBJ2-3; 8 bases fit TRBD2. Germline-derived CDR1 and CDR2 are KGHSH and LQKENI. The CDR3 loop spans 17 amino acids. Germline trimming cut 1 base from V and 5 bases from J; bases unmatched to any gene: 11. The CDR3 sequence is CASSPRGGPIWGDTQYF. The CDR3, as DNA: TGTGCCAGCTCACCACGCGGGGGGCCGATTTGGGGAGATACGCAGTATTTT.

The gene calls are TRBV6-2 or TRBV6-3 and TRBJ2-2, with D tentatively TRBD1 or TRBD2 (5 bases each). This CDR3 spans 15 amino acids. From germline, CDR1 is MNHEY and CDR2 SVGEGT. V lost 1 base, J lost 3 bases, and 9 bases lay in between. The CDR3 here is CASSYLRGHTGELFF. CDR3 in DNA: TGTGCCAGCAGTTACTTGAGGGGACACACCGGGGAGCTGTTTTTT.

V and J are TRBV5-1 and TRBJ2-5, with D possibly TRBD1 on 6 matching bases. V dropped 3 bases and J dropped 9 bases, with 9 bases sitting between them. The CDR3 sequence is 11 residues long. Germline CDR1 SGHRS, CDR2 YFSETQ. Written as DNA, the CDR3 is TGCGCCAGCAGCTCACAGGGTCCCCAGTACTTC. Its protein product is CASSSQGPQYF.